This record looks at one T cell receptor beta chain sequence and its context. In the original workflow: Amplification with reference gene primers provided the estimates of nucleated cell counts. The protocol was immunoSEQ multiplex PCR, while the TCRdb copy is restricted to in-frame clones and leaves out a portion. That table gives V, J and clone size, and the DNA gave D and trimming. The sample records tens of thousands of clones, roughly 83% being singletons. This entry comes from a study of blood T cell repertoires in COVID-19. Overall study context: PBMCs, B-cell-depleted T cells, or T cells provided the cDNA or gDNA that made up the material.

The germline V gene encodes CDR1 SGHDT and CDR2 YYEEEE. CDR3 length equals 15 residues. J gave up 3 bases and V 4 bases, and 6 bases lay outside the gene matches. This clonotype was obtained from a man between 45 and 60 years old with active COVID-19. The rearrangement uses TRBV5-6 and TRBJ1-2, with TRBD1 matching over 10 bases. Sequencing used peripheral blood. CDR3 DNA: TGTGCCAGCAGCCGGGACAGGGGCGTTTACTATGGCTACACCTTC. As protein: CASSRDRGVYYGYTF.